This TCR beta chain was obtained from a study of T cell changes during pregnancy in multiple sclerosis. TCRdb's copy holds only in-frame clones and misses some; the assay was immunoSEQ multiplex PCR. The sample has around 71,000 clones; about 92% are singletons. The V gene lost 0 bases and the J gene lost 4 bases, with 17 bases spanning the gap. CDR1 SGHRS and CDR2 YFSETQ come from the germline V gene. The CDR3 runs 17 residues. The source of this sequence is a female donor with multiple sclerosis, enrolled in a pregnancy study. The chain employs TRBV5-1 and TRBJ2-1; perhaps TRBD2 as D (6 bases). Here the sequenced sample was peripheral blood, taken after pregnancy. CDR3 DNA: TGCGCCAGCAGCTTGGCCGTCAGCAGCGCGGGGTACAATGAGCAGTTCTTC. Translating gives CASSLAVSSAGYNEQFF. Full variable domain (outside the CDR3, taken from reference TRBV5-1 and TRBJ2-1): KAGVTQTPRYLIKTRGQQVTLSCSPISGHRSVSWYQQTPGQGLQFLFEYFSETQRNKGNFPGRFSGRQFSNSRSEMNVSTLELGDSALYLCASSLAVSSAGYNEQFFGPGTRLTVL.